This passage covers 25 T cell receptor beta chains from one sample sequenced in a study of T cell responses to AZD1222 COVID-19 vaccine (dated by TCRdb to about 2021). This specimen's time point label, interpreted: about 28 days (+/-7) after the second vaccine dose. The library was made by the immunoSEQ multiplex PCR assay. TCRdb holds this immuneACCESS table with in-frame rearrangements only. Some clones are missing; in checked studies, unresolved V genes explain under half, and the rest has no known cause. This sample comprises some 200,000 clones, 90% to 95% of them detected only once. 3% to 3.5% of the sample is held by the ten biggest clonotypes. Specimen: peripheral blood, collected 28 days after the second AZD1222 dose. Every receptor here comes from an adult who received the AZD1222 COVID-19 vaccine.

This sequence joins TRBV7-3 and TRBJ2-1; D call uncertain. The CDR3 consists of 15 residues. Trimming stripped 4 bases from V and 4 bases from J, with 14 bases between. Germline-derived CDR1 and CDR2 are SGHTA and FQGTGA. The CDR3 protein is CASSSRPSQYNEQFF. The CDR3 nucleotides are TGTGCCAGCAGCTCCAGGCCCTCGCAATACAATGAGCAGTTCTTC.

The chain has TRBV28 and TRBJ1-5; 8 positions match TRBD1. CDR1 and CDR2 from the germline V gene are MDHEN and SYDVKM. V lost 8 bases, J lost 2 bases, and 2 bases stayed unmatched. The CDR3 covers 13 residues. The CDR3 DNA follows: TGTGCCAGCGGACAGGGTGGCAATCAGCCCCAGCATTTT. It specifies CASGQGGNQPQHF. Using reference TRBV28 and TRBJ1-5 for the parts outside the CDR3, the full variable domain is DVKVTQSSRYLVKRTGEKVFLECVQDMDHENMFWYRQDPGLGLRLIYFSYDVKMKEKGDIPEGYSVSREKKERFSLILESASTNQTSMYLCASGQGGNQPQHFGDGTRLSIL.

This clone was found once. V and J are TRBV18 and TRBJ1-3; D uncertain. The CDR3 extends over 16 amino acids. Looked up from germline, CDR1 is KGHSH and CDR2 is LQKENI. Trimming removed 2 bases from V and 2 bases from J, with 13 bases in between. The CDR3 region has the DNA TGTGCCAGCTCACCAACCGGGCCAACGGCTGGAAACACCATATATTTT. Its protein product is CASSPTGPTAGNTIYF.

The V call is TRBV3-1 (or the pseudogene TRBV3-2), the J call TRBJ2-7, with D possibly matching TRBD2 (6 bases). Trimming pared 4 bases from V and 7 bases from J, leaving 14 bases between. Germline CDR1 and CDR2: LGHDT and YNNKEL (reference sequence). The CDR3 loop spans 13 amino acids. The CDR3 bases are TGTGCCAGCAGCCCGACTAGGAAACAGGAGCAGTACTTC. This encodes CASSPTRKQEQYF.

The CDR3 sequence: CASSTRTGGETQYF. The CDR3 coding sequence is TGTGCCAGCAGCACGCGGACAGGGGGAGAGACCCAGTACTTC. The rearrangement joins TRBV9 to TRBJ2-5; 10 bases line up with TRBD1. CDR1 and CDR2 from the germline V gene are SGDLS and YYNGEE. The CDR3 contains 14 residues. V lost 4 bases, J lost 4 bases, and 4 bases stayed unmatched.

The CDR3 DNA reads as TGTGCCAGCAGCTTAGACCCGACGGGTTATGGCTACACCTTC. Translation: CASSLDPTGYGYTF. The chain is built from TRBV7-2 and TRBJ1-2, with D unresolved. The CDR3 has 14 residues. Between the trimmed V and J ends, which lost 1 base and 5 bases, there was a span of 11 bases. The germline V gene encodes CDR1 SGHTA and CDR2 FQGNSA.

The table lists this clone with a count of one. This sequence joins TRBV7-2 and TRBJ2-6; D not resolved. Germline CDR1 SGHTA, CDR2 FQGNSA. Trimming shortened V by 6 bases and J by 4 bases, and 13 bases separated the two germline ends. The CDR3 extends over 15 amino acids. In DNA form, the CDR3 reads TGTGCCAGCAGTCGCGGTGGATCCGGGGCCAACGTCCTGACTTTC. It specifies CASSRGGSGANVLTF.

In its sample, this clone ranks as medium-sized. This sequence joins TRBV4-1 and TRBJ1-5, with 8 bases that match TRBD1. With V trimmed by 4 bases and J by 0 bases, 11 bases remained unmatched. In germline, CDR1 is MGHRA, CDR2 YSYEKL. The CDR3 is made up of 18 amino acids. CDR3 DNA sequence: TGCGCCAGCAGCCGGACAGACCTACAGGGGGGTAGCAATCAGCCCCAGCATTTT. It translates to CASSRTDLQGGSNQPQHF.

This chain connects TRBV6-5 to TRBJ1-5; no definite D call. The CDR3 is 14 residues long. V was cut by 7 bases and J by 1 base, with 11 bases left in between. CDR1 and CDR2 from the germline V gene are MNHEY and SVGAGI. The CDR3 spells CASMPARSNQPQHF. The CDR3, as DNA: TGTGCCAGCATGCCAGCCAGGAGCAATCAGCCCCAGCATTTT.

The rearrangement joins TRBV18 to TRBJ2-3, with 7 positions matching TRBD1. The CDR3 runs to 14 residues. Trimming cost V 0 bases and J 7 bases; bases outside gene matches: 4. Germline lookup yields CDR1 KGHSH and CDR2 LQKENI. This CDR3 reads CASSPPTGSHTQYF. The DNA of the CDR3 is TGTGCCAGCTCACCACCGACAGGGAGCCATACGCAGTATTTT.

The rearrangement links TRBV9 to TRBJ2-1; D uncertain. Germline-derived CDR1 and CDR2 are SGDLS and YYNGEE. The length of the CDR3 is 11 residues. The V end was cut by 0 bases, the J end by 9 bases, with 4 bases between. The CDR3 nucleotides are TGTGCCAGCAGCGTAGGTCCTGAGCAGTTCTTC. Its translation is CASSVGPEQFF.

The chain combines TRBV30 with TRBJ1-5; weak D call: TRBD1 (6 bases). The CDR3 extends over 13 amino acids. The germline CDR1 and CDR2 sequences are GTSNPN and SVGIG (reference sequence). Trimming left V 5 bases short and J 5 bases short, with 13 bases between. For the CDR3, the DNA is TGTGCCTGGTCGACAGGTCCGGATCAGCCCCAGCATTTT. Amino acids: CAWSTGPDQPQHF.

The rearrangement links TRBV7-3 to TRBJ1-6; no definite D call. Germline V lookup: CDR1 SGHTA, CDR2 FQGTGA. The CDR3 consists of 14 residues. V lost 6 bases to trimming and J lost 8 bases, with 14 bases between them. In DNA form, the CDR3 reads TGTGCCAGCAGTTTATCTGCAGGCTATTCACCCCTCCACTTT. It translates to CASSLSAGYSPLHF.

The rearrangement joins TRBV4-2 to TRBJ1-2; 10 nucleotides match TRBD1. The CDR3 loop spans 16 amino acids. The V and J ends lost 3 bases and 8 bases, in that order; junction bases with no gene match: 12. Germline V gene sequence: CDR1 LGHNA, CDR2 YNFKEQ. The CDR3 DNA reads as TGTGCCAGCAGCCACGGGACAGGGGACTCTAAGCGCGGCTACACCTTC. As protein: CASSHGTGDSKRGYTF.

The rearrangement uses TRBV28 and TRBJ2-5; 9 bases fit TRBD2. CDR3 size: 15 residues. V gave up 2 bases and J gave up 5 bases; unmatched junction bases: 6. Germline CDR1 is MDHEN and CDR2 is SYDVKM. The CDR3 region has the DNA TGTGCCAGCAGTTTAATTAGCGGGGGTCGGGAGACCCAGTACTTC. It is translated as CASSLISGGRETQYF.

This chain joins TRBV18 and TRBJ2-7; D is perhaps TRBD1 (6 bases). The CDR3 totals 14 residues. CDR1 and CDR2 from the germline V gene are KGHSH and LQKENI. The ends were cut back, 2 bases at V and 7 bases at J, with 15 bases in the middle. The CDR3 sequence is CASSPGGHLGEQYF. In DNA form, the CDR3 reads TGTGCCAGCTCACCAGGGGGACATCTCGGGGAGCAGTACTTC.

This sequence joins TRBV12-2 and TRBJ2-7; the D call of TRBD1 is as the table states it, not checked on the DNA. TRBV12-2 is labeled a pseudogene. This CDR3 spans 18 amino acids. The CDR3 protein is CASRSNPKDRDPTYEQYF. The CDR3 DNA reads TGTGCAAGTCGCTCCAACCCCAAGGACAGGGACCCTACCTACGAGCAGTACTTC.

This clone was counted only a few times. The V and J genes are TRBV13 and TRBJ2-2; D possibly corresponds to TRBD2 (5 bases). Germline V gene sequence: CDR1 PRHDT, CDR2 FYEKMQ (reference sequence). V lost 1 base and J 7 bases, leaving 10 bases between the germline ends. The CDR3 length is 14 residues. CDR3 in amino acids: CASSLEGEGGELFF. CDR3 sequence (DNA): TGTGCCAGCAGCTTAGAAGGAGAGGGCGGGGAGCTGTTTTTT.

This chain connects TRBV11-2 to TRBJ1-5, with D hard to call. Germline V lookup: CDR1 SGHAT, CDR2 FQNNGV. This CDR3 is built from 14 residues. The V end lost 0 bases, the J end lost 6 bases, and 9 bases lay between the germline ends. The CDR3, as DNA: TGTGCCAGCAGCTTAGACGGGGTGAGTCAGCCCCAGCATTTT. It encodes CASSLDGVSQPQHF. The full variable domain, in which reference TRBV11-2 and TRBJ1-5 provide the parts outside the CDR3, is EAGVAQSPRYKIIEKRQSVAFWCNPISGHATLYWYQQILGQGPKLLIQFQNNGVVDDSQLPKDRFSAERLKGVDSTLKIQPAKLEDSAVYLCASSLDGVSQPQHFGDGTRLSIL.

V gene TRBV2 combines with J gene TRBJ1-1, with 8 bases that match TRBD1. Germline CDR1 SNHLY, CDR2 FYNNEI. The CDR3 has 14 amino acids. Unmatched junction bases numbered 3, after V lost 5 bases and J lost 1 base. CDR3 nucleotides: TGTGCCAGCAGTTGGGACAGGTCGAACACTGAAGCTTTCTTT. Translated, it gives CASSWDRSNTEAFF.

V is TRBV18 and J is TRBJ1-5; D uncertain. The CDR3 has 15 residues. Germline lookup yields CDR1 KGHSH and CDR2 LQKENI. Trimming took 2 bases from V and 0 from J, leaving 8 bases between them. The CDR3 loop is CASSPVGNSNQPQHF. DNA of the CDR3: TGTGCCAGCTCACCAGTAGGGAATAGCAATCAGCCCCAGCATTTT. Filled out from reference TRBV18 and TRBJ1-5, the complete variable domain reads NAGVMQNPRHLVRRRGQEARLRCSPMKGHSHVYWYRQLPEEGLKFMVYLQKENIIDESGMPKERFSAEFPKEGPSILRIQQVVRGDSAAYFCASSPVGNSNQPQHFGDGTRLSIL.

This rearrangement joins TRBV2 to TRBJ2-3, with TRBD2 matching over 9 bases. The CDR3 is 20 residues long. The V gene end was trimmed by 6 bases and the J gene end by 0 bases; junction bases not matched to a gene: 19. The germline V gene has CDR1 SNHLY and CDR2 FYNNEI. CDR3 DNA sequence: TGTGCCAGCAGGAAGACCTTTCTAGCGGGGCAAGGATTTAGCACAGATACGCAGTATTTT. This translates into CASRKTFLAGQGFSTDTQYF.

This clone was seen a single time. This chain uses TRBV7-2 with TRBJ1-1; D is undetermined. The CDR3 covers 14 residues. From germline, CDR1 is SGHTA and CDR2 FQGNSA. Trimming took 2 bases from V and 1 from J, leaving 8 bases between them. This CDR3 reads CASSLRQRNTEAFF. The CDR3 DNA is TGTGCCAGCAGCTTACGACAAAGGAACACTGAAGCTTTCTTT.

This sequence joins TRBV11-2 and TRBJ2-7, with D uncertain. From germline, CDR1 is SGHAT and CDR2 FQNNGV. CDR3 length: 15 amino acids. V gave up 6 bases and J gave up 0 bases, with 15 bases separating them. The CDR3 reads CASRGLFESSYEQYF. CDR3 bases: TGTGCCAGCAGGGGTCTTTTTGAGAGCTCCTACGAGCAGTACTTC.

The chain combines TRBV18 with TRBJ1-5; 8 nucleotides line up with TRBD1. V gave up 5 bases and J gave up 5 bases; unmatched junction bases: 17. The CDR3 consists of 18 residues. Germline assignment: CDR1 KGHSH and CDR2 LQKENI. CDR3 DNA: TGTGCCAGCTCATCGTACATAGGACAGGGCTACGTCGATCAGCCCCAGCATTTT. Amino acid sequence: CASSSYIGQGYVDQPQHF.